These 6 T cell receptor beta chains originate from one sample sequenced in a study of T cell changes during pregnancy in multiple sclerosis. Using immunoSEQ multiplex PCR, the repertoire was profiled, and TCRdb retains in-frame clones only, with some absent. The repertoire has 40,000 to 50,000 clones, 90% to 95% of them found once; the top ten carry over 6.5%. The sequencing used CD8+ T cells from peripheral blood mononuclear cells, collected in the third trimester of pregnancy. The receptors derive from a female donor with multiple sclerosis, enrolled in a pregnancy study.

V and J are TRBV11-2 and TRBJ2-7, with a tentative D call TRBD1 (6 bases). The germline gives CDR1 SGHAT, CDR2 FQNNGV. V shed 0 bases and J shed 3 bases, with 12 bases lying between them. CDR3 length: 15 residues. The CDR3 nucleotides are TGTGCCAGCAGCTTAGAACCCGGGGACAACTACGAGCAGTACTTC. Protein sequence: CASSLEPGDNYEQYF.

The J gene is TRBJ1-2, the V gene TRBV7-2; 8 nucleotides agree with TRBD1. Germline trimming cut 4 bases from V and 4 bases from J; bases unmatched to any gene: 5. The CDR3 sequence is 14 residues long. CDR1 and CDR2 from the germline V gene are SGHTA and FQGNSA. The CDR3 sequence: CASSYGQGPYGYTF. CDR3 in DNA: TGTGCCAGCAGCTACGGACAGGGCCCCTATGGCTACACCTTC.

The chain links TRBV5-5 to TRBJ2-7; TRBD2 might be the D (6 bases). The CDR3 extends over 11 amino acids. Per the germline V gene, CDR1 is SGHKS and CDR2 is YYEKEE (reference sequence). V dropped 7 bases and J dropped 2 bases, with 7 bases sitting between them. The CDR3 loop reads CASWGAYEQYF. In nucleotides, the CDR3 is TGTGCCAGCTGGGGGGCCTACGAGCAGTACTTC.

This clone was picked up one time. CDR3 residues: CASSSPTSDTTDTQYF. The DNA for the CDR3 is TGTGCCAGCAGCTCCCCGACTAGCGATACCACAGATACGCAGTATTTT. J is TRBJ2-3 and V is TRBV7-2; 8 bases align to TRBD2. Trimming at V came to 4 bases and at J to 2 bases, leaving 8 bases not matched to a gene. The length of the CDR3 is 16 residues. In germline, CDR1 is SGHTA, CDR2 FQGNSA. Full variable domain (missing parts from reference TRBV7-2 and TRBJ2-3): GAGVSQSPSNKVTEKGKDVELRCDPISGHTALYWYRQSLGQGLEFLIYFQGNSAPDKSGLPSDRFSAERTGGSVSTLTIQRTQQEDSAVYLCASSSPTSDTTDTQYFGPGTRLTVL.

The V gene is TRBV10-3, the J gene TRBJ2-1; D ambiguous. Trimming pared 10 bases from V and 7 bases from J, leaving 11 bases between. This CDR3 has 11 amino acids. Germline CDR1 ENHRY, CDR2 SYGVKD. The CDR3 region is CATRITNEQFF. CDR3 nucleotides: TGTGCCACCAGAATTACAAATGAGCAGTTCTTC.

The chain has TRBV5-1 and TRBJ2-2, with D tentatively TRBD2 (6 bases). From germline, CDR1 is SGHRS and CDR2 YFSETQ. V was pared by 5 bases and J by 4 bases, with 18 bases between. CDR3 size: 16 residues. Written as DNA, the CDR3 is TGCGCCAGCAGTTCCCTCTGGCGAGCGGGCACCGGGGAGCTGTTTTTT. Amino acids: CASSSLWRAGTGELFF.